This TCR beta chain was retrieved from a study of CD8 T cells in Susac syndrome. Study-level background: Patients with Susac syndrome who were sequenced included more than 5 with active disease and eight in remission.

Germline lookup yields CDR1 SGHKS and CDR2 YYEKEE (reference sequence). This CDR3 has 13 amino acids. Between the trimmed V and J ends, which lost 0 bases and 5 bases, there was a span of 5 bases. An amount of RNA that ranged from roughly 0.45 to 1 ug was reverse transcribed with random hexamers. The authors amplified TCR beta CDR3 across 54 Vbeta and 13 Jbeta using immunoSEQ multiplex PCR. Using its own MiXCR run on the immunoSEQ multiplex PCR reads, TCRdb lists one record per CDR3 protein. The sample yields around 80,000 distinct CDR3 sequences, approximately 94% seen once. This TCR derives from a human donor with Susac syndrome. Material for sequencing was CD8+ T cells from PBMCs. The V call is TRBV5-5, the J call TRBJ1-4, with D unclear. The CDR3 coding sequence is TGTGCCAGCAGCTTGGAAGCCAATGAAAAACTGTTTTTT. Amino acid sequence: CASSLEANEKLFF.